What follows is one T cell receptor beta chain and its context. Cryopreserved PBMCs supplied approximately 2 micrograms of genomic DNA for TCR beta libraries. The targeted sequencing depth was 1 in 200,000 to 1 in 1 million T cells. Repertoires were generated with immunoSEQ multiplex PCR, while TCRdb's copy carries only in-frame clones and drops some. The repertoire includes fewer than 200,000 clones, less than 85% of them detected once, and about 4.9% sits in the top ten. This entry is derived from a study of cytotoxic CD8 clonotypes in ibrutinib-treated CLL. The clonotype was recovered from a human donor with chronic lymphocytic leukemia. Sample: PBMCs, taken after 24 months of ibrutinib treatment.

CDR3 coding DNA: TGTGCCTGGGCGGGGGGGGCCTACAATGAGCAGTTCTTC. Translation: CAWAGGAYNEQFF. The J gene is TRBJ2-1, the V gene TRBV30, with TRBD2 matching over 9 bases. V shed 5 bases, J shed 2 bases, and the junction held 1 base outside the gene matches. The V gene's germline CDR1 is GTSNPN and CDR2 SVGIG (reference sequence). The CDR3 extends over 13 amino acids.